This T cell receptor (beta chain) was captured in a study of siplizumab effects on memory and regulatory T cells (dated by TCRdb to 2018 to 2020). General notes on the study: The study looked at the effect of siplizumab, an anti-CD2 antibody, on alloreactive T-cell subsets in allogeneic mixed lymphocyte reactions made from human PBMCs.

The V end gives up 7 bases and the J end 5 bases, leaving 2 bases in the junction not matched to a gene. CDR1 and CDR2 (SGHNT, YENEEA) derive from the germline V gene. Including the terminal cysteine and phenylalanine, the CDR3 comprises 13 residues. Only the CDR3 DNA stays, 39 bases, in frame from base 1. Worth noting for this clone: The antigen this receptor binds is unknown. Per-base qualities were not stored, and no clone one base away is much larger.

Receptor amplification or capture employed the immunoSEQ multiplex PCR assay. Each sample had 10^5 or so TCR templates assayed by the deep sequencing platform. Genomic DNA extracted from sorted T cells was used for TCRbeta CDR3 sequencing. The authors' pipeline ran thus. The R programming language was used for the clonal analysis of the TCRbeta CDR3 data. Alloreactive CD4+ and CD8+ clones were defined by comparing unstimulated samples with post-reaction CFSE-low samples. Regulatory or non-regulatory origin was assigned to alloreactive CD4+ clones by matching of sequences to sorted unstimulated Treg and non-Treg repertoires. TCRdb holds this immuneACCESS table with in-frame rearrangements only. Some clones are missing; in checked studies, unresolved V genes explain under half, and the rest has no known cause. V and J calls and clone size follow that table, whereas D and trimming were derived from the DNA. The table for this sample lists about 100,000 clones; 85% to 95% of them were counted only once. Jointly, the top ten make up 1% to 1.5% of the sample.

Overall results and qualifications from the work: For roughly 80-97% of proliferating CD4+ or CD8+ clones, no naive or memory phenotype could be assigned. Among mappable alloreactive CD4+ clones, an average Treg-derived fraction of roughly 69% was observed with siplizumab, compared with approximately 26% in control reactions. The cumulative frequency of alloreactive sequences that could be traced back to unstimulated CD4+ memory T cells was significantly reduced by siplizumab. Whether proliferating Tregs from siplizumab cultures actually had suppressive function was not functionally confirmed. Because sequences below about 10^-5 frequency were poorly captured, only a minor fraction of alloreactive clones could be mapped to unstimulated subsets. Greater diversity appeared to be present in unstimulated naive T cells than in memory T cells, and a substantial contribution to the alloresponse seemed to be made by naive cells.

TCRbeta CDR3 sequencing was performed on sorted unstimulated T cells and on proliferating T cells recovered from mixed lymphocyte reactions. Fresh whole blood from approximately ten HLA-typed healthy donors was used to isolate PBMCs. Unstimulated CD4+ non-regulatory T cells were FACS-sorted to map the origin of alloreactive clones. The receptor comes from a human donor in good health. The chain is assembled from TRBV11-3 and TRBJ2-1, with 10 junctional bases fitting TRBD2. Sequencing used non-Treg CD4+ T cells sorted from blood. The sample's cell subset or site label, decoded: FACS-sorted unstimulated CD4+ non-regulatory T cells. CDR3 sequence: CASTSGGNNEQFF. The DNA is TGTGCCAGCACTAGCGGGGGTAACAATGAGCAGTTCTTC.